This passage covers 23 T cell receptor beta chains from one sample sequenced in a study of T-cell memory formation after mild COVID-19 (dated by TCRdb to the early 2020s). The protocol used for the library was 5' RACE. The instrument was an Illumina NovaSeq 6000. The raw public data were reprocessed by TCRdb itself: fastp quality trimming at Q25, MiXCR clonotype calling, in-frame beta chains only. One record per CDR3 amino acid sequence lists the most common genes and DNA. Here the sample has roughly 550,000 distinct CDR3 sequences; roughly 22% occur a single time. The ten largest clonotypes hold around 12% of the sample. Sequencing was performed on PBMCs or a T cell subset sorted from them (not recorded which). Every receptor here comes from an adult woman who had mild COVID-19 (a few samples of this study predate the infection). The sample titles of this study are shuffled in the database, so cell type and time point are left out; the donor was told from shared clones.

The genes are TRBV12-3 or TRBV12-4 and TRBJ2-1; D ambiguous. The CDR3 covers 15 residues. V was pared by 4 bases and J by 0 bases, with 10 bases between. The CDR3 sequence: CASSYAHSSYNEQFF. CDR3 nucleotide sequence: TGTGCCAGCAGTTACGCCCATAGCTCCTACAATGAGCAGTTCTTC.

This chain uses TRBV12-3 or TRBV12-4 with TRBJ1-3; the D is unclear. V lost 3 bases, J lost 6 bases, and 12 bases lay in between. The CDR3 covers 14 residues. DNA of the CDR3: TGTGCCAGCAGTTTCCGGACCCCTGTAAACACCATATATTTT. Protein sequence: CASSFRTPVNTIYF.

Only a few counts were recorded for this clonotype. The CDR3 loop reads CSVEELGSSYNEQFF. CDR3 in DNA: TGCAGCGTTGAAGAGCTGGGGAGCTCCTACAATGAGCAGTTCTTC. This chain joins TRBV29-1 and TRBJ2-1; tentative D call: TRBD2 (5 bases). Trimming shortened V by 0 bases and J by 0 bases, and 9 bases separated the two germline ends. There are 15 residues in the CDR3. Germline V gene sequence: CDR1 SQVTM, CDR2 ANQGSEA.

J is TRBJ2-3 and V is TRBV12-3 or TRBV12-4, with 10 nucleotides matching TRBD2. Trimming at V came to 5 bases and at J to 2 bases, leaving 7 bases not matched to a gene. The CDR3 is made up of 16 amino acids. The chain's CDR3 is CASSPRLAGVTDTQYF. The CDR3 DNA follows: TGTGCCAGCAGTCCCCGTCTAGCGGGGGTCACAGATACGCAGTATTTT.

V gene TRBV15 combines with J gene TRBJ2-7, with 11 bases lining up with TRBD2. The CDR3 is 14 amino acids. V trimming: 5 bases; J trimming: 4 bases; junction bases outside the gene matches: 4. Germline CDR1 reads LNHNV; CDR2 reads YYDKDF (reference sequence). The CDR3 DNA follows: TGTGCCACCAGCGTCAGGACTAGCGGGTACGAGCAGTACTTC. It yields the protein CATSVRTSGYEQYF. The complete variable domain, with remaining parts taken from reference TRBV15 and TRBJ2-7, reads DAMVIQNPRYQVTQFGKPVTLSCSQTLNHNVMYWYQQKSSQAPKLLFHYYDKDFNNEADTPDNFQSRRPNTSFCFLDIRSPGLGDTAMYLCATSVRTSGYEQYFGPGTRLTVT.

This clonotype showed up just a few times. The chain joins TRBV12-3 or TRBV12-4 to TRBJ1-1; maybe TRBD1 (5 bases). The CDR3 has 13 amino acids. V was trimmed by 6 bases and J by 6 bases, leaving 14 bases between them. The CDR3 sequence is CASRFSGAPEAFF. CDR3 bases: TGTGCCAGCAGATTCTCCGGGGCGCCTGAAGCTTTCTTT.

This clonotype was seen only a few times. This sequence joins TRBV5-1 and TRBJ2-2; D is unclear. The CDR3 sequence is 16 residues long. The V end lost 3 bases, the J end lost 1 base, and 13 bases lay between the germline ends. Germline V gene data show CDR1 as SGHRS and CDR2 as YFSETQ. CDR3: CASSSDPAVNTGELFF. In DNA, the CDR3 is TGCGCCAGCAGCTCCGACCCCGCCGTGAACACCGGGGAGCTGTTTTTT.

The chain has TRBV9 and TRBJ2-5, with D possibly matching TRBD2 (6 bases). CDR1 is SGDLS and CDR2 is YYNGEE in the germline V gene. Trimming removed 0 bases from V and 4 bases from J, with 13 bases in between. This CDR3 has 15 amino acids. Here the CDR3 DNA reads TGTGCCAGCAGCGTAGCCCCGGGGGAAGGAGAGACCCAGTACTTC. Protein sequence: CASSVAPGEGETQYF.

This clonotype came up many times. CDR3: CASSPRVVGGSGELFF. In nucleotides, the CDR3 is TGTGCCAGCAGCCCTAGGGTAGTTGGGGGCAGCGGGGAGCTGTTTTTT. V and J are TRBV9 and TRBJ2-2, with D possibly being TRBD1 (6 bases). The germline gives CDR1 SGDLS, CDR2 YYNGEE. The CDR3 is 16 amino acids. V lost 4 bases, J lost 7 bases, and 20 bases lay in between. The whole variable domain, remainder taken from reference TRBV9 and TRBJ2-2, is DSGVTQTPKHLITATGQRVTLRCSPRSGDLSVYWYQQSLDQGLQFLIQYYNGEERAKGNILERFSAQQFPDLHSELNLSSLELGDSALYFCASSPRVVGGSGELFFGEGSRLTVL.

The V and J genes are TRBV12-3 or TRBV12-4 and TRBJ2-1, with TRBD2 matching 14 bases. The CDR3 has 16 amino acids. Germline trimming cut 6 bases from V and 7 bases from J; bases unmatched to any gene: 8. CDR3 nucleotide sequence: TGTGCCAGCAGCCGATCCGGGACTAGCGGGGGTAATGAGCAGTTCTTC. Its protein is CASSRSGTSGGNEQFF.

This clonotype was counted between two and nine times. This chain connects TRBV6-1 to TRBJ1-3; D unclear. Germline CDR1 MNHNS, CDR2 SASEGT. The CDR3 length is 14 residues. V dropped 2 bases and J dropped 2 bases, with 7 bases sitting between them. This CDR3 reads CASSERGPGNTIYF. Here the CDR3 DNA reads TGTGCCAGCAGTGAAAGAGGGCCTGGAAACACCATATATTTT.

The chain joins TRBV3-1 to TRBJ2-2; D is unclear. V was clipped by 6 bases and J by 6 bases, with 20 bases between them. Per germline, CDR1 LGHDT and CDR2 YNNKEL (reference sequence). The CDR3 consists of 16 residues. The CDR3 DNA reads TGTGCCAGCAGACACACCGGGTCCTCGGTGGCCGGGGAGCTGTTTTTT. Translating it yields CASRHTGSSVAGELFF.

The DNA for the CDR3 is TGTGCCAGCAGTCCCTATGGTAGGGGGGAACAGCCCCAGCATTTT. Translation gives CASSPYGRGEQPQHF. The gene calls are TRBV6-5 and TRBJ1-5, with D perhaps TRBD1 (6 bases). V shed 5 bases and J shed 7 bases, with 18 bases lying between them. Germline V lookup: CDR1 MNHEY, CDR2 SVGAGI. The CDR3 loop spans 15 amino acids.

In its sample, this clonotype was seen a few times. The chain recombines TRBV3-2 with TRBJ1-1. TRBV3-2 is a pseudogene locus. CDR3 length equals 15 residues. CDR3 sequence: CASSQGGTGLAEAFF. The CDR3 DNA reads as TGTGCCAGCAGCCAAGGAGGTACGGGCTTGGCTGAAGCTTTCTTT.

The chain recombines TRBV4-2 with TRBJ2-1; 13 bases map to TRBD2. V lost 0 bases, J lost 8 bases, and 4 bases stayed unmatched. Germline CDR1 and CDR2: LGHNA and YNFKEQ. CDR3 size: 16 residues. The CDR3 loop reads CASSQDGLAGDDEQFF. The CDR3, as DNA: TGTGCCAGCAGCCAAGATGGACTAGCGGGAGACGATGAGCAGTTCTTC.

This clonotype was seen more than once but under ten times. The chain joins TRBV13 to TRBJ1-2, with D unresolved. The V end lost 2 bases, the J end lost 8 bases, and 15 bases lay between the germline ends. This CDR3 contains 14 residues. The germline CDR1 and CDR2 sequences are PRHDT and FYEKMQ (reference sequence). For the CDR3, the DNA is TGTGCCAGCAGCTTACGGCAGGCGCCCTCCGGCTACACCTTC. Its translation: CASSLRQAPSGYTF.

This clonotype occurred a few times. The chain combines TRBV2 with TRBJ1-5; 7 nucleotides match TRBD1. Germline CDR1 and CDR2: SNHLY and FYNNEI. The V and J ends lost 7 bases and 2 bases, in that order; junction bases with no gene match: 11. This CDR3 contains 16 residues. The DNA of the CDR3 is TGTGCCAGCAAGGGACAGTCTGGAATTGGCAATCAGCCCCAGCATTTT. This encodes CASKGQSGIGNQPQHF.

V and J are TRBV29-1 and TRBJ2-7; D gene ambiguous. CDR3 length: 13 residues. Trimming took off 7 bases at V and 1 base at J, with 14 bases between the two ends. Germline V gene lookup returns CDR1 SQVTM and CDR2 ANQGSEA. The CDR3 here is CSGVPAGSYEQYF. CDR3 bases: TGCAGCGGAGTCCCGGCCGGGTCCTACGAGCAGTACTTC.

This clonotype was counted between two and nine times. The rearrangement uses TRBV12-3 or TRBV12-4 and TRBJ1-4; perhaps TRBD1 as D (6 bases). The ends were cut back, 8 bases at V and 3 bases at J, with 13 bases in the middle. This CDR3 spans 14 amino acids. Here the CDR3 reads CASSYGTPNEKLFF. DNA of the CDR3: TGTGCCAGCTCTTACGGGACACCTAATGAAAAACTGTTTTTT.

This clonotype has at least ten counts. V usage is TRBV10-2 and J usage is TRBJ2-5; 9 bases match TRBD1. The junction had 4 bases not matched to a gene; V was cut back by 6 bases and J by 5 bases. Germline V gene data show CDR1 as WSHSY and CDR2 as SAAADI. The CDR3 is made up of 13 amino acids. The CDR3 region has the DNA TGCGCCAGCAGGAGACAGGGGGAGGAGACCCAGTACTTC. Translation gives CASRRQGEETQYF.

This chain joins TRBV18 and TRBJ1-3, with D unclear. The V and J ends lost 4 bases and 3 bases respectively, with 7 bases between them. Germline V CDR1 and CDR2: KGHSH, LQKENI. The CDR3 consists of 13 residues. The CDR3 DNA sequence: TGTGCCAGCTCACGGGCCGATGGAAACACCATATATTTT. Translation gives CASSRADGNTIYF.

The rearrangement uses TRBV5-1 and TRBJ2-7; TRBD1 matches at 9 bases. V was clipped by 4 bases and J by 1 base; unmatched bases: 12. CDR3 length: 17 amino acids. CDR1 SGHRS and CDR2 YFSETQ come from the germline V gene. The chain's CDR3 is CASSVQPGQGKSYEQYF. CDR3 in DNA: TGCGCCAGCAGCGTACAACCGGGACAGGGAAAATCCTACGAGCAGTACTTC.

The V and J genes are TRBV7-2 and TRBJ2-5; D might be TRBD2 (5 bases). Germline V lookup: CDR1 SGHTA, CDR2 FQGNSA. The CDR3 runs to 17 residues. Trimming cost V 4 bases and J 1 base, with 19 bases left between them. For the CDR3, the DNA is TGTGCCAGCAGCTCCTACGGACTTCTAGCCGCCCAAGAGACCCAGTACTTC. Amino acid sequence: CASSSYGLLAAQETQYF.